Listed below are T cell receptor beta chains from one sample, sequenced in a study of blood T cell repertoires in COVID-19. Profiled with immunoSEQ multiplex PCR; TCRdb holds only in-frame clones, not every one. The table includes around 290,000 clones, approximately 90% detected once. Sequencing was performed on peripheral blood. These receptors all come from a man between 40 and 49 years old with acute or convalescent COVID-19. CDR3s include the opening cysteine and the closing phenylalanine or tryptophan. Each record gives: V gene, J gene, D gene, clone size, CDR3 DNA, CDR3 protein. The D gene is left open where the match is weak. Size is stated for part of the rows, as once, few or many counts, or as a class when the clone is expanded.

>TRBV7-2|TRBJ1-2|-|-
TGTGCCAGCAGCTTCTCGGGGGATCTAAGTGGCTACACCTTC
CASSFSGDLSGYTF
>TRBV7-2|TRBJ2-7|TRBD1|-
TGTGCCAGCAGCTTTTCGGGACAGCCATACGAGCAGTACTTC
CASSFSGQPYEQYF
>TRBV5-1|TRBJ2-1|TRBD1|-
TGCGCCAGCAGCTTACCGGGACAGGCGAACCGTGAGCAGTTCTTC
CASSLPGQANREQFF
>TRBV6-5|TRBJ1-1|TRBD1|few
TGTGCCAGTAACAGGGGGTGGAACACTGAAGCTTTCTTT
CASNRGWNTEAFF
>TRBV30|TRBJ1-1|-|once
TGTGCCTTCGGGGAGCAGAACACTGAAGCTTTCTTT
CAFGEQNTEAFF
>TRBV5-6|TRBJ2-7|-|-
TGTGCCAGCAGTTTTATCGAGCAGGGAGAGCAGTACTTC
CASSFIEQGEQYF
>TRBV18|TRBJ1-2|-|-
TGTGCCAGCTCACCACTAGGAGAGGGATCGGATGGCTACACCTTC
CASSPLGEGSDGYTF
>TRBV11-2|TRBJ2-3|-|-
TGTGCCAGCAGCTTAGCGCCCTCCGGGGGTTACCCCCCAGATACGCAGTATTTT
CASSLAPSGGYPPDTQYF
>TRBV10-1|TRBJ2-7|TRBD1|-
TGCGCCAGCAGTGAGAGGGGGACAGGGGACTACGAGCAGTACTTC
CASSERGTGDYEQYF
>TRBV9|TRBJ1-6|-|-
TGTGCCAGCAGCTCCGAAGACAGGAGGAGCTCCTATAATTCACCCCTCCACTTT
CASSSEDRRSSYNSPLHF
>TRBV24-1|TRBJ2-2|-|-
TGTGCCACCAGTGATGAGACAGCCCTTCGGACCGGGGAGCTGTTTTTT
CATSDETALRTGELFF
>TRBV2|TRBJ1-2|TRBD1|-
TGTGCCAGCAAAAACAGGGGGGACTTGGGCTACACCTTC
CASKNRGDLGYTF
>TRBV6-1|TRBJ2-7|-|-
TGTGCCAGCAGTGAAGCGCTACTATCGGAAGCTCCCTACGAGCAGTACTTC
CASSEALLSEAPYEQYF
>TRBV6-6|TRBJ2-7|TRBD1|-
TGTGCCAGCAGTTACTCGGGACAGTCCTCCTACGAGCAGTACTTC
CASSYSGQSSYEQYF
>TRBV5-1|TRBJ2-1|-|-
TGCGCCAGCAGCCTTTCCTACAATGAGCAGTTCTTC
CASSLSYNEQFF
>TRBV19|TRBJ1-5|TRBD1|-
TGTGCCAGTAGTGACAGGGCGTATGGCAATCAGCCCCAGCATTTT
CASSDRAYGNQPQHF
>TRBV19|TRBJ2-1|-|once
TGTGCCAGTAGTATTCGAATCGGGTCCTCATACAATGAGCAGTTCTTC
CASSIRIGSSYNEQFF
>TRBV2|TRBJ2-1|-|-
TGTGCCAGCGGCCCCTACAATGAGCAGTTCTTC
CASGPYNEQFF
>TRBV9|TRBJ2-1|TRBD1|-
TGTGCCAGCAGCCTTTCAGGGGGTCCCCTCTACAATGAGCAGTTCTTC
CASSLSGGPLYNEQFF
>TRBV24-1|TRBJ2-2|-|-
TGTGCCACCAGTGATTTTTCTGAGGCCGGGGAGCTGTTTTTT
CATSDFSEAGELFF
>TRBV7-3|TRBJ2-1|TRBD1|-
TGTGCCAGCAGCCTTGACAGGGGGTCGTACAATGAGCAGTTCTTC
CASSLDRGSYNEQFF
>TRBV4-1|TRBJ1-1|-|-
TGCGCCAGCAGCCAAGATCCCTACAGGGTCGATGCTGAAGCTTTCTTT
CASSQDPYRVDAEAFF
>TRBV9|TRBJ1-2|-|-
TGTGCCAGCAGCGTAGCTACAGGGTACTATGGCTACACCTTC
CASSVATGYYGYTF
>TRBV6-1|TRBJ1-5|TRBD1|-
TGTGCCAGCAGTGAAGGGACAGGAAATCAGCCCCAGCATTTT
CASSEGTGNQPQHF
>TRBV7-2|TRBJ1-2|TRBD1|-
TGTGCCAGCAGCTTGGCCGGGACAGTTAGCTATGGCTACACCTTC
CASSLAGTVSYGYTF
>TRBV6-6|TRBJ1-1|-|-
TGTGCCAGCAGTTACTCAAGACAGCATGAAGCTTTCTTT
CASSYSRQHEAFF
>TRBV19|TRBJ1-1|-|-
TGTGCCAGTAGGACATCAATTGAAGCTTTCTTT
CASRTSIEAFF
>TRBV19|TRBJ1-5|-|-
TGTGCCAGTACCACCGGGGTGGGGGCGAGACAGCCCCAGCATTTT
CASTTGVGARQPQHF
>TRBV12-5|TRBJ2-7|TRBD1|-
TGTGCTAGTGGGACCGGGACAGGGACCTACGAGCAGTACTTC
CASGTGTGTYEQYF
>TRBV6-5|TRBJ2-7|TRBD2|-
TGTGCCAGCAGCCAAGTGGTAGCGGGGGCCTACGAGCAGTACTTC
CASSQVVAGAYEQYF
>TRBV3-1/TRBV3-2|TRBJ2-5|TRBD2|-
TGTGCCAGCAGCCAAGATGTTAGCGGGGGACGAGAGACCCAGTACTTC
CASSQDVSGGRETQYF
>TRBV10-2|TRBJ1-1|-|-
TGCGCCAGCAGGGTATCGGGAACTGAAGCTTTCTTT
CASRVSGTEAFF
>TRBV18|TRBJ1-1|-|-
TGTGCCAGCTCACCCAGCACAGGAGGGGACACTGAAGCTTTCTTT
CASSPSTGGDTEAFF
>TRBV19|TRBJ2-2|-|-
TGTGCCAGTAGTATTGCGGACGGGGAGCTGTTTTTT
CASSIADGELFF
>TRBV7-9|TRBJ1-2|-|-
TGTGCCAGCAGGCTACTGGGGGGTGGCTATGGCTACACCTTC
CASRLLGGGYGYTF